One sample yielded the 6 T cell receptor beta chains listed below, sequenced in a study of T cells in Graves' hyperthyroidism and ophthalmopathy. RNA transcripts were the template for amplifying TCR beta CDR3 regions. The TCR CDR3 first-round RT-PCR relied on the HTBI primer set. TCRdb itself ran the multiplex PCR reads through MiXCR, one entry per CDR3 protein. The sample lists hundreds of thousands of distinct CDR3 sequences, approximately 15% seen once, with around a sixth in the top ten. The sample comprised blood. All receptors derive from a woman aged 18-29 years with Graves' hyperthyroidism.

The V gene is TRBV5-6, the J gene TRBJ1-4; 7 bases fit TRBD1. This CDR3 has 16 amino acids. V lost 2 bases and J lost 5; bases outside the gene matches: 9. The germline gives CDR1 SGHDT, CDR2 YYEEEE. The chain's CDR3 is CASSLVRTGGNEKLFF. The CDR3 region has the DNA TGTGCCAGCAGCTTAGTCCGGACAGGCGGGAATGAAAAACTGTTTTTT.

This clonotype has just a few counts. V is TRBV6-2 or TRBV6-3 and J is TRBJ2-4; no reliable D call. Germline CDR1 is MNHEY and CDR2 is SVGEGT. The CDR3 runs 15 residues. V gave up 6 bases and J gave up 0 bases, with 12 bases separating them. The CDR3 DNA follows: TGTGCCAGCAGCCCCAAGTCTCTAGCCAAAAACATTCAGTACTTC. It translates to CASSPKSLAKNIQYF.

This clonotype was observed a handful of times. V is TRBV30 and J is TRBJ2-1, with unresolved D. The ends were cut back, 0 bases at V and 0 bases at J, with 12 bases in the middle. Germline values: CDR1 GTSNPN, CDR2 SVGIG (reference sequence). The CDR3 loop spans 16 amino acids. CDR3 loop: CAWSVLVKSSYNEQFF. CDR3 coding DNA: TGTGCCTGGAGTGTACTTGTTAAGAGCTCCTACAATGAGCAGTTCTTC. The full variable domain, its missing parts supplied by reference TRBV30 and TRBJ2-1, is SQTIHQWPATLVQPVGSPLSLECTVEGTSNPNLYWYRQAAGRGLQLLFYSVGIGQISSEVPQNLSASRPQDRQFILSSKKLLLSDSGFYLCAWSVLVKSSYNEQFFGPGTRLTVL.

This clonotype occurred many times. CDR3 residues: CSVSGGFNEQFF. For the CDR3, the DNA is TGCAGTGTCTCCGGGGGGTTTAATGAGCAGTTCTTC. This sequence joins TRBV20-1 and TRBJ2-1, with 7 nucleotides matching TRBD2. This CDR3 comprises 12 residues. After removal of 7 bases from V and 7 bases from J, the junction contained 7 bases not matched to a gene. Per the germline V gene, CDR1 is DFQATT and CDR2 is SNEGSKA (reference sequence).

This clonotype was found many times. This chain links TRBV30 with TRBJ2-5; a possible D gene is TRBD2 (5 bases). CDR1 and CDR2 (germline): GTSNPN, SVGIG (reference sequence). CDR3 size: 14 residues. The V and J ends lost 2 bases and 5 bases respectively, with 15 bases between them. CDR3 sequence (DNA): TGTGCCTGGAGTATCCTCTCGGGAAGCGAGACCCAGTACTTC. Translation: CAWSILSGSETQYF.

Ten or more counts support this clonotype. The chain couples TRBV7-2 to TRBJ2-4; the match to TRBD1 covers 10 bases. Germline V gives CDR1 SGHTA, CDR2 FQGNSA. The CDR3 runs to 15 residues. V lost 1 base, J lost 4 bases, and 1 base stayed unmatched. The CDR3 bases are TGTGCCAGCAGCTTAGGGGGACAGGGGAAAAACATTCAGTACTTC. It translates to CASSLGGQGKNIQYF.